The rows below give T cell receptor beta chains drawn from one sample of a study of T cells in Graves' hyperthyroidism and ophthalmopathy. A single record per CDR3 protein comes from TCRdb applying MiXCR to the multiplex PCR reads. The sample has about 210,000 distinct CDR3 sequences, roughly 15% seen once. Sequencing was carried out using blood. All receptors derive from a man aged 45-65 years with Graves' hyperthyroidism. CDR3s include the opening cysteine and the closing phenylalanine or tryptophan. A D gene is named only where the DNA matches it firmly. A row's size may be missing; if present it is once, few, many or a size class.

j_call d_call clone_size v_call cdr3_aa cdr3_nt
TRBJ1-1 - - TRBV5-1 CASSLAGTTNTEAFF TGCGCCAGCAGCTTGGCCGGGACAACCAACACTGAAGCTTTCTTT
TRBJ2-1 - few TRBV25-1 CASSERSIDLYNEQFF TGTGCCAGCAGTGAAAGGTCCATCGACCTATACAATGAGCAGTTCTTC
TRBJ1-1 - many TRBV11-2 CASSLVIGRTNTEAFF TGTGCCAGCAGCTTAGTGATCGGACGGACAAACACTGAAGCTTTCTTT
TRBJ1-1 - few TRBV19 CASKGTLITEAFF TGTGCCAGTAAGGGGACCCTTATCACTGAAGCTTTCTTT
TRBJ2-7 - many TRBV5-1 CASSSSGTPKYEQYF TGCGCCAGCAGCTCCTCCGGGACTCCCAAGTACGAGCAGTACTTC
TRBJ2-5 - many TRBV3-1 CASSQALAVETQYF TGTGCCAGCAGCCAAGCTCTAGCCGTGGAGACCCAGTACTTC
TRBJ2-4 - many TRBV6-2/TRBV6-3 CASKAADLAKNIQYF TGTGCCAGCAAGGCGGCCGATCTAGCCAAAAACATTCAGTACTTC
TRBJ2-3 - many TRBV7-3 CASSTGATDTQYF TGTGCCAGCAGTACAGGCGCTACAGATACGCAGTATTTT
TRBJ2-3 - - TRBV28 CASSPLLGGDTDTQYF TGTGCCAGCAGTCCACTACTAGGTGGGGATACAGATACGCAGTATTTT
TRBJ2-3 - many TRBV2 CASRGRAGATDTQYF TGTGCCAGCAGAGGCCGGGCAGGGGCGACAGATACGCAGTATTTT
TRBJ1-1 - - TRBV9 CASTVGSSQNTEAFF TGTGCCAGCACCGTCGGGTCAAGCCAGAACACTGAAGCTTTCTTT
TRBJ2-3 TRBD2 - TRBV5-1 CASSLLAGGTDTQYF TGCGCCAGCAGCTTACTAGCGGGAGGCACAGATACGCAGTATTTT
TRBJ2-7 - - TRBV14 CASSQNGGDSYEQYF TGTGCCAGCAGCCAAAACGGCGGGGACTCCTACGAGCAGTACTTC
TRBJ2-3 - - TRBV27 CASSFGTPLSTQYF TGTGCCAGCAGTTTCGGGACTCCACTATCTACGCAGTATTTT
TRBJ2-1 TRBD2 many TRBV7-3 CASSSGVPSAYNEQFF TGTGCCAGCAGCAGCGGGGTGCCTAGCGCCTACAATGAGCAGTTCTTC
TRBJ1-5 - - TRBV19 CASSIRGNQPQHF TGTGCCAGTAGTATTAGGGGAAATCAGCCCCAGCATTTT
TRBJ2-7 TRBD2 - TRBV28 CASSSGLAGGNEQYF TGTGCCAGCAGTTCTGGACTAGCGGGAGGGAACGAGCAGTACTTC
TRBJ2-3 TRBD1 many TRBV5-1 CASSPRTGLSTDTQYF TGCGCCAGCAGCCCCCGGACAGGGCTTAGCACAGATACGCAGTATTTT
TRBJ2-2 - - TRBV7-3 CASSLTGRELFF TGTGCCAGCAGCTTAACCGGGAGGGAGCTGTTTTTT
TRBJ1-2 TRBD1 many TRBV3-1 CASSPGTVYGYTF TGTGCCAGCAGCCCGGGGACAGTCTATGGCTACACCTTC
TRBJ2-7 TRBD1 once TRBV28 CASRLNTGTGNSYEQYF TGTGCCAGCAGATTAAATACCGGGACAGGGAATAGCTACGAGCAGTACTTC
TRBJ2-1 TRBD1 - TRBV15 CATSRTPGQGEIEQFF TGTGCCACCAGCAGAACACCGGGACAGGGGGAAATTGAGCAGTTCTTC
TRBJ1-4 TRBD1 many TRBV12-3/TRBV12-4 CASSSWDRRNEKLFF TGTGCCAGCAGTTCCTGGGACAGGAGGAATGAAAAACTGTTTTTT
TRBJ1-1 TRBD1 many TRBV6-2/TRBV6-3 CASSPGGPEAFF TGTGCCAGCAGCCCAGGGGGACCTGAAGCTTTCTTT
TRBJ2-7 - - TRBV28 CASTLPGPRGNEQYF TGTGCCAGCACCTTGCCGGGACCGAGAGGGAACGAGCAGTACTTC
TRBJ2-7 TRBD1 many TRBV18 CASSPGQPMDEQYF TGTGCCAGCTCACCGGGACAGCCTATGGACGAGCAGTACTTC
TRBJ2-7 TRBD1 many TRBV11-3 CASSGRTGWSSYEQYF TGTGCCAGCAGCGGAAGGACAGGATGGAGCTCCTACGAGCAGTACTTC
TRBJ1-1 - few TRBV15 CATSRETRNTEAFF TGTGCCACCAGCAGAGAGACACGGAACACTGAAGCTTTCTTT
TRBJ2-1 TRBD2 few TRBV20-1 CSASRTSGSRSYNEQFF TGCAGTGCTAGCCGGACTAGCGGGAGTAGGTCCTACAATGAGCAGTTCTTC
TRBJ2-1 - - TRBV29-1 CSADTLGDLEQFF TGCAGCGCTGACACCCTGGGAGACTTGGAGCAGTTCTTC
TRBJ2-5 TRBD2 many TRBV3-1 CASSRGWASGKGDQETQYF TGTGCCAGCAGCCGGGGTTGGGCTAGCGGGAAAGGGGACCAAGAGACCCAGTACTTC
TRBJ2-7 TRBD2 few TRBV11-3 CASSLEPGGGEQYF TGTGCCAGCAGCTTAGAACCGGGCGGGGGAGAGCAGTACTTC
TRBJ2-7 TRBD1 few TRBV6-1 CASSEIRGPGEQYF TGTGCCAGCAGCGAAATCAGGGGGCCGGGGGAGCAGTACTTC
TRBJ1-1 - once TRBV29-1 CSVLYGTFGTEAFF TGCAGCGTTCTCTACGGCACGTTTGGCACTGAAGCTTTCTTT
TRBJ1-1 - - TRBV5-5 CASSSDPLGDTEAFF TGTGCCAGCAGCTCAGATCCATTGGGGGACACTGAAGCTTTCTTT
TRBJ1-2 - many TRBV5-1 CASSLDGNYGYTF TGTGCCAGCAGTTTGGACGGAAACTATGGCTACACCTTC
TRBJ2-5 - many TRBV11-3 CASSFRDGQETQYF TGTGCCAGCAGCTTTCGTGACGGGCAAGAGACCCAGTACTTC
TRBJ2-2 - - TRBV25-1 CASSLRGERYTGELFF TGTGCCAGCAGTCTTAGGGGGGAGAGGTACACCGGGGAGCTGTTTTTT
TRBJ2-1 TRBD2 - TRBV24-1 CATSDPRGGGRAQFF TGTGCCACCAGTGACCCCCGGGGGGGCGGGAGGGCCCAGTTCTTC
TRBJ2-1 - - TRBV28 CASSSLVIRNEQFF TGTGCCAGCAGCTCCCTGGTTATAAGGAATGAGCAGTTCTTC
TRBJ2-7 - many TRBV7-2 CARPYPLDYHNTWQYF TGTGCCAGGCCATACCCCCTGGACTACCATAATACTTGGCAGTACTTC
TRBJ2-7 TRBD1 many TRBV2 CASIYRDSSREQYF TGTGCCAGCATCTACCGGGACAGTAGTCGGGAGCAGTACTTC
TRBJ1-2 - - TRBV20-1 CSAYPRARDYGYTF TGCAGTGCTTACCCCCGGGCCCGAGACTATGGCTACACCTTC
TRBJ2-5 - many TRBV7-2 CASSLVAAQETQYF TGTGCCAGCAGCTTAGTGGCAGCCCAAGAGACCCAGTACTTC
TRBJ2-1 TRBD2 - TRBV3-1 CASSHGLAGQGEQFF TGTGCCAGCAGCCATGGACTAGCGGGACAGGGTGAGCAGTTCTTC
TRBJ2-7 - many TRBV6-2/TRBV6-3 CASSYSGAYEQYF TGTGCCAGCAGTTACTCTGGGGCCTACGAGCAGTACTTC
TRBJ2-7 - many TRBV7-9 CASSAEGAGLSYEQYF TGTGCCAGCAGCGCGGAGGGGGCGGGCCTCTCCTACGAGCAGTACTTC
TRBJ2-2 - - TRBV20-1 CSAREPTDPNTGELFF TGCAGTGCTAGAGAGCCGACAGACCCGAACACCGGGGAGCTGTTTTTT
TRBJ2-3 - few TRBV6-1 CASSEALADDTQYF TGTGCCAGCAGTGAAGCGCTGGCGGATGATACGCAGTATTTT